These 21 T cell receptor beta chains were all obtained from the same sample, sequenced in a study of cytomegalovirus exposure and HLA in healthy donors. Primers included in the PCR were 60 Vbeta and 13 Jbeta primers. The method was immunoSEQ multiplex PCR; TCRdb's version includes in-frame clones alone and lacks a portion of them. The table has approximately 93,000 clones, under 85% seen once. Sequencing input: PBMCs. These receptors were obtained from a woman aged 40 to 50 in good health and CMV-seronegative.

The V gene is TRBV5-1, the J gene TRBJ2-1; 8 nucleotides agree with TRBD2. The CDR3 sequence is 18 residues long. V dropped 1 base and J dropped 1; count of bases not matched to a gene: 10. Germline V gene data show CDR1 as SGHRS and CDR2 as YFSETQ. In DNA, the CDR3 is TGCGCCAGCAGCTTGACCAGACAAGCGGGAGTGTCCTACAATGAGCAGTTCTTC. Translated, it gives CASSLTRQAGVSYNEQFF.

In its sample, this clone was seen a few times. This chain joins TRBV6-5 and TRBJ2-3, with 11 bases aligning to TRBD1. Trimming took 5 bases from V and 6 from J; bases not matched to a gene: 7. The CDR3 has 15 amino acids. CDR1 is MNHEY and CDR2 is SVGAGI in the germline V gene. CDR3 nucleotides: TGTGCCAGCAGTCCGAGGACAGGGGGCTTTGATACGCAGTATTTT. This encodes CASSPRTGGFDTQYF.

The J gene is TRBJ2-7, the V gene TRBV6-5, with D hard to call. V shed 0 bases and J shed 3 bases, with 12 bases lying between them. Germline CDR1 and CDR2: MNHEY and SVGAGI. The CDR3 consists of 15 residues. The CDR3 here is CASSYSPPGVYEQYF. CDR3 DNA sequence: TGTGCCAGCAGTTACTCACCCCCTGGAGTCTACGAGCAGTACTTC.

This clone appeared a few times. This chain connects TRBV19 to TRBJ1-5; 11 bases align to TRBD1. The germline gives CDR1 LNHDA, CDR2 SQIVND (reference sequence). The CDR3 has 15 amino acids. V was pared by 6 bases and J by 5 bases, with 6 bases of the junction left unmatched. The CDR3 sequence: CASRRGTGGYQPQHF. CDR3 DNA sequence: TGTGCCAGTAGACGAGGGACAGGGGGATATCAGCCCCAGCATTTT.

The rearrangement links TRBV20-1 to TRBJ2-5; a possible D gene is TRBD1 (7 bases). The CDR3 runs 11 residues. V dropped 7 bases and J dropped 7 bases, with 13 bases sitting between them. Germline CDR1 DFQATT, CDR2 SNEGSKA (reference sequence). CDR3 region: CSGLQGGTQYF. As DNA, the CDR3 is TGCAGTGGACTCCAGGGGGGGACCCAGTACTTC.

This chain joins TRBV27 and TRBJ2-6, with D tentatively TRBD1 (5 bases). Trimming pared 5 bases from V and 2 bases from J, leaving 10 bases between. The CDR3 has 15 amino acids. The germline V gene has CDR1 MNHEY and CDR2 SMNVEV (reference sequence). Here the CDR3 DNA reads TGTGCCAGCAGTCCAAGGGGTGCTGGGGCCAACGTCCTGACTTTC. This codes for CASSPRGAGANVLTF.

This clone was recorded a few times. This chain uses TRBV2 with TRBJ1-1; a weak D match, TRBD1 (6 bases). This CDR3 spans 14 amino acids. The germline V gene has CDR1 SNHLY and CDR2 FYNNEI. V lost 8 bases, J lost 1 base, and 14 bases lay in between. The CDR3 here is CASCRTATNTEAFF. Here the CDR3 DNA reads TGTGCCAGCTGTAGGACAGCTACGAACACTGAAGCTTTCTTT.

J is TRBJ1-2 and V is TRBV28, with 8 bases lining up with TRBD1. This CDR3 region has 13 residues. The junction had 3 bases not matched to a gene; V was cut back by 4 bases and J by 5 bases. The germline gives CDR1 MDHEN, CDR2 SYDVKM. Here the CDR3 reads CASSSTGEYGYTF. Written as DNA, the CDR3 is TGTGCCAGCAGTTCGACAGGGGAATATGGCTACACCTTC.

This chain connects TRBV29-1 to TRBJ2-6; no clear D. The germline V and J ends were trimmed by 5 bases and 0 bases, with 11 bases remaining between them. This CDR3 has 15 amino acids. Germline V gene sequence: CDR1 SQVTM, CDR2 ANQGSEA. The CDR3 bases are TGCAGCGTTAAAACGGTCCTCTCTGGGGCCAACGTCCTGACTTTC. Translating gives CSVKTVLSGANVLTF. Filled out from reference TRBV29-1 and TRBJ2-6, the complete variable domain reads SAVISQKPSRDICQRGTSLTIQCQVDSQVTMMFWYRQQPGQSLTLIATANQGSEATYESGFVIDKFPISRPNLTFSTLTVSNMSPEDSSIYLCSVKTVLSGANVLTFGAGSRLTVL.

This clone was found once. V usage is TRBV6-1 and J usage is TRBJ2-1, with D perhaps TRBD2 (5 bases). Germline CDR1 and CDR2: MNHNS and SASEGT. The CDR3 sequence is 12 residues long. Trimming removed 7 bases at V and 10 bases at J, with 14 bases between. In nucleotides, the CDR3 is TGTGCCAGCAACCGACTAAGCTTCGAGCAGTTCTTC. Protein sequence: CASNRLSFEQFF.

The chain has TRBV28 and TRBJ2-3; 16 bases are a match to TRBD2. Trimming removed 5 bases from V and 6 bases from J; junction bases left unmatched: 5. This CDR3 has 16 residues. Germline CDR1 reads MDHEN; CDR2 reads SYDVKM. The CDR3 region is CASSLGLAGGWDTQYF. The CDR3 DNA reads as TGTGCCAGCAGTCTGGGACTAGCGGGAGGGTGGGATACGCAGTATTTT.

The chain recombines TRBV2 with TRBJ2-7; TRBD2 might be the D (6 bases). In germline, CDR1 is SNHLY, CDR2 FYNNEI. There are 12 residues in the CDR3. Trimming shortened V by 8 bases and J by 2 bases, and 10 bases separated the two germline ends. As DNA, the CDR3 is TGTGCCAGCGATCCGGGGGCCTACGAGCAGTACTTC. Translated, it gives CASDPGAYEQYF. Looking up the rest from reference TRBV2 and TRBJ2-7 gives the full variable domain: EPEVTQTPSHQVTQMGQEVILRCVPISNHLYFYWYRQILGQKVEFLVSFYNNEISEKSEIFDDQFSVERPDGSNFTLKIRSTKLEDSAMYFCASDPGAYEQYFGPGTRLTVT.

The chain carries TRBV7-8 and TRBJ1-1; a possible D gene is TRBD1 (5 bases). The ends were cut back, 1 base at V and 7 bases at J, with 7 bases in the middle. The CDR3 length is 12 residues. Germline-derived CDR1 and CDR2 are SGHVS and FQNEAQ. CDR3 sequence: CASSLGGVEAFF. The CDR3 nucleotides read TGTGCCAGCAGCTTAGGGGGGGTTGAAGCTTTCTTT.

V usage is TRBV7-9 and J usage is TRBJ2-7; D not resolved. CDR1 is SEHNR and CDR2 is FQNEAQ in the germline V gene (reference sequence). Trimming took off 1 base at V and 7 bases at J, with 14 bases between the two ends. The CDR3 spans 14 residues. The CDR3 region is CASSLDESPPEQYF. CDR3 coding DNA: TGTGCCAGCAGCTTAGACGAGAGTCCCCCGGAGCAGTACTTC.

This chain connects TRBV27 to TRBJ1-2, with D uncertain. CDR1 and CDR2 from the germline V gene are MNHEY and SMNVEV (reference sequence). Trimming pared 5 bases from V and 1 base from J, leaving 17 bases between. This CDR3 contains 16 residues. The CDR3 DNA follows: TGTGCCAGCAGTCCAAGAAGAGGGATATTTAACTATGGCTACACCTTC. It is translated as CASSPRRGIFNYGYTF.

This clone has a handful of counts. This chain joins TRBV5-6 and TRBJ1-2; 9 bases map to TRBD1. Looked up from germline, CDR1 is SGHDT and CDR2 is YYEEEE. Unmatched junction bases numbered 17, after V lost 2 bases and J lost 9 bases. The CDR3 spans 17 residues. CDR3 nucleotides: TGTGCCAGCAGCTTCACTTTCGGTACAGGGGGCGGGCGGAGCTACACCTTC. It yields the protein CASSFTFGTGGGRSYTF.

The chain combines TRBV7-3 with TRBJ1-2; possibly TRBD1 for D (6 bases). V lost 5 bases and J lost 4, with 11 bases in between. The CDR3 consists of 13 residues. Germline loops: CDR1 SGHTA, CDR2 FQGTGA. CDR3 bases: TGTGCCAGCAGCGCAGGGGTTGGCTATGGCTACACCTTC. This sequence encodes CASSAGVGYGYTF.

The CDR3 loop reads CASSLGEGQSSYNEQFF. The DNA of the CDR3 is TGTGCCAGCAGCTTAGGGGAGGGGCAGTCCTCCTACAATGAGCAGTTCTTC. The gene calls are TRBV11-3 and TRBJ2-1; TRBD2 matches 7 bases. Germline V gives CDR1 SGHNT, CDR2 YENEEA. The junction had 6 bases not matched to a gene; V was cut back by 1 base and J by 0 bases. The CDR3 covers 17 residues. Filled out from reference TRBV11-3 and TRBJ2-1, the complete variable domain reads EAGVVQSPRYKIIEKKQPVAFWCNPISGHNTLYWYLQNLGQGPELLIRYENEEAVDDSQLPKDRFSAERLKGVDSTLKIQPAELGDSAVYLCASSLGEGQSSYNEQFFGPGTRLTVL.

The rearrangement links TRBV19 to TRBJ2-3; 9 nucleotides line up with TRBD2. The CDR3 spans 14 residues. Germline V gives CDR1 LNHDA, CDR2 SQIVND (reference sequence). V was pared by 6 bases and J by 2 bases, with 3 bases of the junction left unmatched. The CDR3 loop reads CASRRTSDTDTQYF. CDR3 nucleotide sequence: TGTGCCAGTAGACGGACTAGCGACACAGATACGCAGTATTTT. Drawing the rest from reference TRBV19 and TRBJ2-3, the complete variable domain is DGGITQSPKYLFRKEGQNVTLSCEQNLNHDAMYWYRQDPGQGLRLIYYSQIVNDFQKGDIAEGYSVSREKKESFPLTVTSAQKNPTAFYLCASRRTSDTDTQYFGPGTRLTVL.

The chain is built from TRBV4-1 and TRBJ2-2, with 7 bases lining up with TRBD1. This CDR3 has 16 amino acids. V was pared by 3 bases and J by 4 bases, with 8 bases of the junction left unmatched. The germline V gene encodes CDR1 MGHRA and CDR2 YSYEKL. CDR3 bases: TGCGCCAGCAGCCATCCGGACAGGCCATCCACCGGGGAGCTGTTTTTT. It translates to CASSHPDRPSTGELFF.

This chain uses TRBV28 with TRBJ2-7, with 8 positions matching TRBD2. The V gene end was trimmed by 7 bases and the J gene end by 6 bases; junction bases not matched to a gene: 8. The CDR3 runs 13 residues. The germline CDR1 and CDR2 sequences are MDHEN and SYDVKM. CDR3 coding DNA: TGTGCCAGCAAGGGAGCGGGAGTAGGCGAGCAGTACTTC. Protein product: CASKGAGVGEQYF.